This T cell receptor (beta chain) appears in the sequencing data of a study of CD8+ T cells in alopecia areata. Only one count was recorded for this clone. Isolated RNA was reverse transcribed into cDNA used as the sequencing template. Only in-frame clones appear in the TCRdb table, and some are missing; sequencing was by immunoSEQ multiplex PCR. Of more than 95,000 clones listed, 35% to 40% were seen once; the top ten hold over 3%. The receptor was isolated from a human donor with alopecia areata. Sequenced input: CD4+ T cells sorted from blood.

CDR3 sequence: CASSRNSGTSTDTQYF. The CDR3 DNA sequence: TGTGCCAGCAGCCGTAATAGCGGGACCAGCACAGATACGCAGTATTTT. V and J are TRBV7-3 and TRBJ2-3, with 8 bases aligning to TRBD2. The CDR3 sequence is 16 residues long. Germline CDR1 SGHTA, CDR2 FQGTGA. V gave up 5 bases and J gave up 0 bases; unmatched junction bases: 7.